This T cell receptor beta chain stems from a study of blood T cells in healthy people across ages. Background on the study: Template-switching capture recovered about one barcoded beta molecule per two T cells.

Sample-barcoded 5' priming and a J-beta primer mix drove a second PCR of 7 to 11 cycles. Unique molecular identifiers of 12 random nucleotides labeled each cDNA. TCRdb re-called the 5' RACE reads through MiXCR, storing one row per CDR3 protein. The table records over 1,500,000 distinct CDR3 sequences, less than 50% of them present only once. Study outcomes and limitations: Across the age range, TCR beta diversity per million T cells fell in a roughly linear way.

This clonotype came up a few times. The target antigen is unknown. This CDR3 region has 15 residues. V lost 1 base to trimming and J lost 5 bases, with 9 bases between them. The germline gives CDR1 MGHDK, CDR2 SYGVNS. The specimen sequenced was blood. This receptor was identified in a woman in her thirties or forties in good health. V usage is TRBV25-1 and J usage is TRBJ1-6, with D maybe TRBD1 (5 bases). The CDR3 DNA is TGTGCCAGCAGTGAATCGGGAGGGGATAATTCACCCCTCCACTTT. The encoded protein is CASSESGGDNSPLHF.